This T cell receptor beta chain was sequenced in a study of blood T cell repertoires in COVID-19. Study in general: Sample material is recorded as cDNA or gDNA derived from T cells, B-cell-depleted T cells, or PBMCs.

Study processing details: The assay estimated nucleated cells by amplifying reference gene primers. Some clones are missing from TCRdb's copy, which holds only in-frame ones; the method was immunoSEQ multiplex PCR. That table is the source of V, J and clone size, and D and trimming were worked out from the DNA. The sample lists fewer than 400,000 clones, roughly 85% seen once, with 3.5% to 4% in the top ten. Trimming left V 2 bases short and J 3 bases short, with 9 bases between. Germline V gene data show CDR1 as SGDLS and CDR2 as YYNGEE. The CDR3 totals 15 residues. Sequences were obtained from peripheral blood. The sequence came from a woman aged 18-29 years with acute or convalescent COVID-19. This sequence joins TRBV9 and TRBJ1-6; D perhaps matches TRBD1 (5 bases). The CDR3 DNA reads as TGTGCCAGCAGCGTCTCTCAGGGCTATAATTCACCCCTCCACTTT. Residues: CASSVSQGYNSPLHF.